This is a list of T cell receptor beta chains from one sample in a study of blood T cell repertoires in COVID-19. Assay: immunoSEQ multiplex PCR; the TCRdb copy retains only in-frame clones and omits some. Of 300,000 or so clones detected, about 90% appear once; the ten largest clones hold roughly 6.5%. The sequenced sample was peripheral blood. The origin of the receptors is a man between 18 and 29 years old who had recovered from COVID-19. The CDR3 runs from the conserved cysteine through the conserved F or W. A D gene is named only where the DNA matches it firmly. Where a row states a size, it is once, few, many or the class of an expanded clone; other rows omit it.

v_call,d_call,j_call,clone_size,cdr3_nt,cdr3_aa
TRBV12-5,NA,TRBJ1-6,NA,TGTGCTAGTGGTTCCGCCTTAGTTTCACCCCTCCACTTT,CASGSALVSPLHF
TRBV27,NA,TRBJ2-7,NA,TGTGCCAGCAGCCCAGGGATGTCCTACGAGCAGTACTTC,CASSPGMSYEQYF
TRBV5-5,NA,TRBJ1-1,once,TGTGCCAGCAGCCCAACAGCATCGAACACTGAAGCTTTCTTT,CASSPTASNTEAFF
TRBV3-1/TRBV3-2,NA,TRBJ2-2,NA,TGTGCCAGCAGCCAAGAAATCTCCCTCGGGGGAGCTTATACCGGGGAGCTGTTTTTT,CASSQEISLGGAYTGELFF
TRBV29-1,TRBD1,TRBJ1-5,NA,TGCAGCGTTGGAGGGGGCCCAAATCAGCCCCAGCATTTT,CSVGGGPNQPQHF
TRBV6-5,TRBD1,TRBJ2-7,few,TGTGCCAGCAGTTTCCACCGGGACAGGGGAGCCTACGAGCAGTACTTC,CASSFHRDRGAYEQYF
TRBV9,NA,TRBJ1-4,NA,TGTGCCAGCAGCGCAGAGGGAGCAACTAATGAAAAACTGTTTTTT,CASSAEGATNEKLFF
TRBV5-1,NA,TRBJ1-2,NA,TGCGCCAGCAGCTTGCTTCACACAGGGCTAGATGGCTACACCTTC,CASSLLHTGLDGYTF
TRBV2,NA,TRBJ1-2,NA,TGTGCCAGCAACGAAGGGGACATCGGCTATGGCTACACCTTC,CASNEGDIGYGYTF
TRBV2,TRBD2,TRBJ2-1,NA,TGTGCCAGCAGTGGGGAGGGCAATGAGCAGTTCTTC,CASSGEGNEQFF
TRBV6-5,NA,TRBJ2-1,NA,TGTGCCAGCAGTTACTCGAGTGCGGTCGCCTACAATGAGCAGTTCTTC,CASSYSSAVAYNEQFF
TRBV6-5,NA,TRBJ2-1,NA,TGTGCCAGCAGTTATGCCAGGTCCGGGGGCAATGAGCAGTTCTTC,CASSYARSGGNEQFF
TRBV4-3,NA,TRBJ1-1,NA,TGCGCCAGCAGCCAAGATTTCTCGGCAGTCGGGACTGAAGCTTTCTTT,CASSQDFSAVGTEAFF
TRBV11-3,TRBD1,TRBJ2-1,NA,TGTGCCAGCAGCTGGGGACAGGGGTACAATGAGCAGTTCTTC,CASSWGQGYNEQFF
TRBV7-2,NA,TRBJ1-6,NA,TGTGCCAGCAGCTTAGCGCAGGACAGACCTGGACCCCTCCACTTT,CASSLAQDRPGPLHF
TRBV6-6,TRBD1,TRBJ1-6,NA,TGTGCCAGCAGCGATGGACAGGGTCATTCACCCCTCCACTTT,CASSDGQGHSPLHF
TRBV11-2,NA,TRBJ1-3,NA,TGTGCCAGCAGCCAGGAGGCAGGAGTAAACACCATATATTTT,CASSQEAGVNTIYF
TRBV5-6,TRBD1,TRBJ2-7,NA,TGTGCCAGCAGCTCCCCACCCCAGGGGGCGTACGAGCAGTACTTC,CASSSPPQGAYEQYF
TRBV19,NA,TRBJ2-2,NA,TGTGCCAGTAGTATATTATTCGCGAACACCGGGGAGCTGTTTTTT,CASSILFANTGELFF
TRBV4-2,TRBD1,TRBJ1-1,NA,TGTGCCAGCAGCCAAGATCCTGTCTGGTCAGGGGGGTTCACTGAAGCTTTCTTT,CASSQDPVWSGGFTEAFF
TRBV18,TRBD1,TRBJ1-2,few,TGTGCCAGCTCAGGGACTGCAGACAGGGGAGCTGTTACGTATGGCTACACCTTC,CASSGTADRGAVTYGYTF
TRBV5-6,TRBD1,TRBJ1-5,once,TGTGCCAGCAGCCATGCCGGGACAGGGGGCTTGGGCAATCAGCCCCAGCATTTT,CASSHAGTGGLGNQPQHF
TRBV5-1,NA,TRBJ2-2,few,TGCGCCAGCAGCCCATCGGGCCGGGAAACCGGGGAGCTGTTTTTT,CASSPSGRETGELFF
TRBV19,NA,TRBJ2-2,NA,TGTGCCAGTAGTATAGATCAGGGCAGGGTGGTCACCGGGGAGCTGTTTTTT,CASSIDQGRVVTGELFF
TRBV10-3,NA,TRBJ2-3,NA,TGTGCCACCGCCAGCGGGCAGGAGAGCACAGATACGCAGTATTTT,CATASGQESTDTQYF
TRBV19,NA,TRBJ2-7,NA,TGTGCCAGTAGTATCAACGGAGCCTACGAGCAGTACTTC,CASSINGAYEQYF
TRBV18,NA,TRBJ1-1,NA,TGTGCCAGCTCACCACAAACAGTTGAAGCTTTCTTT,CASSPQTVEAFF
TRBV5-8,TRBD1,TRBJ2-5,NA,TGTGCCGGCAGCTCGCCGGGACAGGGGCAAGAGACCCAGTACTTC,CAGSSPGQGQETQYF
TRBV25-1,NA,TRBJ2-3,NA,TGTGCCAGCAGTGAATTTACAGGAGGCACAGATACGCAGTATTTT,CASSEFTGGTDTQYF
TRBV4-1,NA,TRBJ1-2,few,TGCGCCAGCAGCCAAGCGGACAACCCTTATGGCTACACCTTC,CASSQADNPYGYTF
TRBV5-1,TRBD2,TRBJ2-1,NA,TGCGCCAGCAGCCCGTCGGGGGGGCAGAATGAGCAGTTCTTC,CASSPSGGQNEQFF
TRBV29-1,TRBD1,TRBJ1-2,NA,TGCAGCGTTGTTAACAGGGGGATGTCCTATGGCTACACCTTC,CSVVNRGMSYGYTF
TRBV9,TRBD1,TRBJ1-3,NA,TGTGCCAGCAGCGTAGCTACAGGGGAGGCTGGAAACACCATATATTTT,CASSVATGEAGNTIYF
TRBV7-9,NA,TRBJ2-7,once,TGTGCCAGCAGCTTAGTACAGGGTCTTGGCGAGCAGTACTTC,CASSLVQGLGEQYF
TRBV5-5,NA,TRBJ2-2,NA,TGTGCCAGCAGCTTCCAGGGCACCACCGGGGAGCTGTTTTTT,CASSFQGTTGELFF
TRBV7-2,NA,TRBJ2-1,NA,TGTGCCAGCAGCCCGGGTGAGGGGGGGCTCTATGAGCAGTTCTTC,CASSPGEGGLYEQFF
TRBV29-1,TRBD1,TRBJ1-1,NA,TGCAGCGCCGCAGGGGGAGTCACTGAAGCTTTCTTT,CSAAGGVTEAFF
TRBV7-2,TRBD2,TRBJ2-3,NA,TGTGCCAGCAGCTTTAGCGGGATCACAGATACGCAGTATTTT,CASSFSGITDTQYF
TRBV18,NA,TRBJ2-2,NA,TGTGCCAGCTCACCGGACTGGGCAGCCGGGCTCCCGAACACCGGGGAGCTGTTTTTT,CASSPDWAAGLPNTGELFF
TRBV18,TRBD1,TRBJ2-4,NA,TGTGCCAGCTCCGGGACAGGGGGCGGAAACATTCAGTACTTC,CASSGTGGGNIQYF
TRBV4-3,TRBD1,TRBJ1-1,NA,TGCGCCAGCAGCGAAGAAATACAGGGGGCGTTTGAAGCTTTCTTT,CASSEEIQGAFEAFF
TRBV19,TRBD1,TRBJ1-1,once,TGTGCCAGTACCCCCGGGACAGCAAACACTGAAGCTTTCTTT,CASTPGTANTEAFF
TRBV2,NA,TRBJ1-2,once,TGTGCCAGCAGTGGAACTTCCTATGGCTACACCTTC,CASSGTSYGYTF
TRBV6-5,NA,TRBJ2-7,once,TGTGCCAGCAGTTACTCGTTTGCAGGGGCCTACGAGCAGTACTTC,CASSYSFAGAYEQYF
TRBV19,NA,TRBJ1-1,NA,TGTGCCAGCAATCGGAGGAACACTGAAGCTTTCTTT,CASNRRNTEAFF
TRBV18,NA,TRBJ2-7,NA,TGTGCCAGCTCAACCGGAGGCTACGAGCAGTACTTC,CASSTGGYEQYF
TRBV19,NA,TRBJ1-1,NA,TGTGCCAGTAGTTATGGGGGCTTCGGCACTGAAGCTTTCTTT,CASSYGGFGTEAFF
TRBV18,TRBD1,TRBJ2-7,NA,TGTGCCAGCTCACCTGCGGGACAGGACTACGAGCAGTACTTC,CASSPAGQDYEQYF
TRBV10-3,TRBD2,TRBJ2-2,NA,TGTGCCATCAGTCCGGGACTAGCGGGGGGCCTAAACACCGGGGAGCTGTTTTTT,CAISPGLAGGLNTGELFF
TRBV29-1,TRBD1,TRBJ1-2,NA,TGCAGCGCCTATTCAGGGGGCGGAGATGGCTACACCTTC,CSAYSGGGDGYTF
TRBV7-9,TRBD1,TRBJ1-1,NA,TGTGCCAGCAGCCCCTGGACAGGGCTGAACACTGAAGCTTTCTTT,CASSPWTGLNTEAFF
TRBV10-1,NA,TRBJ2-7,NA,TGCGCCAGCAGTTCGAGCGGACTCCCCTACGAGCAGTACTTC,CASSSSGLPYEQYF
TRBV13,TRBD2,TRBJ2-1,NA,TGTGCCAGCAAGTTCCTAGGACCCGGAGAGGGAGCGGGGGGTCCCGATGAGCAGTTCTTC,CASKFLGPGEGAGGPDEQFF
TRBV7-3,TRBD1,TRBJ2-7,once,TGTGCCAGCAGCCCGACAGGGGGCTCCTACGAGCAGTACTTC,CASSPTGGSYEQYF
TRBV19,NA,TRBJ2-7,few,TGTGCCAGTAGTATAACCAGGACATCCTACGAGCAGTACTTC,CASSITRTSYEQYF
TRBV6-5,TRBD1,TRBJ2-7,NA,TGTGCCAGCAGTTACCTCGGACAGGGTAGATCGGGGCAGTACTTC,CASSYLGQGRSGQYF